Described below is a single T cell receptor beta chain sequence and its context. The antigen it binds to is not known. No quality values exist for individual bases; no much larger clone is one base distant. This sample is drawn from a study of OX40 agonist ivuxolimab in advanced cancers. Regarding the study in general: Ivuxolimab, which targeted the costimulatory receptor OX40 (CD134), was an agonistic, fully human IgG2 monoclonal antibody. Intravenous ivuxolimab was administered to patients every 2 weeks at six dose levels: 0.01, 0.1, 0.3, 1.5, 3 and 10 mg/kg. Among the approximately 50 dose-escalation patients, some 20 had hepatocellular carcinoma, roughly 15 melanoma, 9 renal cell carcinoma and 9 head and neck cancer. In the dose-escalation cohort, 70% to 85% of patients were male, and the mean age was about 55 years, with a range of about 23 to 80. Patients were allowed to have had prior anti-PD-1, anti-PD-L1 or anti-CTLA-4 therapy, and around 37% of the dose-escalation patients had previously received checkpoint inhibitors. Partial responses were achieved by three dose-escalation patients, of whom one had hepatocellular carcinoma and two had cutaneous melanoma. Peripheral TCRbeta sequencing aimed to test whether ivuxolimab altered TCR sequence diversity and caused clonal T-cell expansion. The paper reports the monotherapy dose-escalation portion (N = 52 patients) of the phase I ivuxolimab trial.

The trial excluded patients who had a history of autoimmune disease or were on systemic immunosuppression. Peripheral blood for TCR sequencing was drawn from every dose cohort at baseline, at cycle 4 day 1 and at cycle 7 day 1. The samples were drawn from a first-in-human, open-label, multicenter phase I dose-escalation trial of ivuxolimab. The trial enrolled adults with locally advanced or metastatic head and neck squamous cell, hepatocellular, melanoma or renal cell carcinoma. Before TCR sequencing, CD4+ T cells and CD8+ T cells from peripheral blood were sorted into separate populations. Trimming at the junction amounts to 0 bases on V and 6 bases on J, and the germline ends lie 10 bases apart. CDR1 and CDR2 are drawn from the germline V gene: SGHRS, YFSETQ. Including the terminal cysteine and phenylalanine, the CDR3 comprises 13 residues. Just the 39-base CDR3 DNA is kept, in frame starting at base 1.

Genomic DNA was extracted from sorted cells for sequencing of the TCRbeta CDR3 region. The immunoSEQ Assay was used to sequence the TCRbeta CDR3 regions. The table comes from immuneACCESS by way of TCRdb, which keeps in-frame sequences with V and J called. Part of the clones is missing from these tables; in studies checked, under half for an unresolved V gene and the rest for unknown reasons. Counted in this sample were about 75,000 clones; around 86% of them appeared once. The ten largest clonotypes hold roughly 8.6% of the sample. Study-wide conclusions, independent of this receptor: Low levels of normalized T-cell clonal expansion were also seen in some patients who did not respond. The antigen specificity of the peripheral T cells that underwent clonal expansion was not determined. After ivuxolimab, CD8+ T cells had more expanded clones than CD4+ T cells on average. Clonal expansion of both CD4+ and CD8+ blood T cells was observed from baseline to week 6 at doses 0.1 to 3.0 mg/kg. Partial responders in the 0.1-3.0 mg/kg groups had among the lowest normalized peripheral clonal expansion, especially among CD8+ T cells.

The receptor's source is an adult with an advanced solid tumor such as melanoma, head and neck, liver or kidney cancer. The source was CD4+ or CD8+ T cells sorted from blood, collected in a trial of the OX40 agonist ivuxolimab. The chain is made from TRBV5-1 and TRBJ2-7; the D segment cannot be called with confidence. The CDR3 protein: CASSLAGYGEQYF. The nucleotides read TGCGCCAGCAGCTTGGCCGGGTACGGCGAGCAGTACTTC.